This T cell receptor beta chain was sequenced for a study of T cell responses to AZD1222 COVID-19 vaccine. Study outcomes and limitations: In the spike-specific TCR repertoire, nearly half reportedly target unmutated variant regions. The donors showed a predominance of white British ancestry and of females, with possible underestimation of clonal diversity.

V was pared by 8 bases and J by 9 bases, with 14 bases between. The germline CDR1 and CDR2 sequences are SGHAT and FQNNGV. This CDR3 is 13 amino acids long. This clone was counted a single time. The antigen remains unidentified. Libraries were prepared by immunoSEQ multiplex PCR; TCRdb keeps only in-frame clonotypes and omits some of them. This sample has 140,000 to 150,000 clones, with roughly 89% found just once. V is TRBV11-2 and J is TRBJ1-6; D is ambiguous. The receptor was derived from an adult who received the AZD1222 COVID-19 vaccine. The material was peripheral blood, obtained 28 days after the second AZD1222 dose. CDR3 nucleotides: TGTGCCAGCTGGGGTTCCCCATTTTCACCCCTCCACTTT. Translation gives CASWGSPFSPLHF.